Listed below are T cell receptor beta chains from one sample, sequenced in a study of T cell responses to AZD1222 COVID-19 vaccine. The protocol was immunoSEQ multiplex PCR, while the TCRdb copy is restricted to in-frame clones and leaves out a portion. Among tens of thousands of clones, roughly 89% were seen once, and the ten largest hold around 9.3%. The sample in question was peripheral blood, obtained 28 days after the second AZD1222 dose. Receptor source: an adult who received the AZD1222 COVID-19 vaccine. Both conserved end residues are part of each CDR3. The D gene is left open where the match is weak. Rows may omit the clone size; those that give it use once, few, many or a size class.

>once|TRBV9|TRBD1|TRBJ1-3
TGTGCCAGCAGCGTAGGGGGACAGGGAAACACCATATATTTT
CASSVGGQGNTIYF
>.|TRBV7-9|TRBD2|TRBJ2-3
TGTGCCAGCAGACCAGCGGGGGGCACAGATACGCAGTATTTT
CASRPAGGTDTQYF
>.|TRBV4-3|.|TRBJ1-2
TGCGCCAGCAGCCAAGACAGGGCCGACTGGGGCTACACCTTC
CASSQDRADWGYTF
>.|TRBV5-1|.|TRBJ1-6
TGCGCCAGCAGCTTAGACGGGGCGTCCTATAATTCACCCCTCCACTTT
CASSLDGASYNSPLHF
>.|TRBV4-3|.|TRBJ2-7
TGCGCCAGCAGCCAGCGGAGAGACGGAAGCTCCTACGAGCAGTACTTC
CASSQRRDGSSYEQYF
>.|TRBV4-2|.|TRBJ2-7
TGTGCCAGCAGCCAAGATAGAAGCACAGGACCTAAGAGGTGGTACTTC
CASSQDRSTGPKRWYF
>.|TRBV7-9|.|TRBJ1-1
TGTGCCAGCAGCTTAACGGTGGTCACTGAAGCTTTCTTT
CASSLTVVTEAFF
>.|TRBV4-3|.|TRBJ1-4
TGCGCCAGCAGCCAAGATCGCGCCGTGGGTGCAACTAATGAAAAACTGTTTTTT
CASSQDRAVGATNEKLFF
>few|TRBV7-8|.|TRBJ2-7
TGTGCCAGCAGCTTAGACAGAACCTACGAGCAGTACTTC
CASSLDRTYEQYF
>.|TRBV12-2|.|TRBJ1-2
TGTGCAAGTCGCTTAGCGTTGGGAGGACAGATCCATGGCTACACCTTC
CASRLALGGQIHGYTF
>.|TRBV7-8|.|TRBJ1-5
TGTGCCAGCAGCTTGGCAGGGCCCTCCAATCAGCCCCAGCATTTT
CASSLAGPSNQPQHF
>.|TRBV6-5|.|TRBJ1-5
TGTGCCAGCAGCCCACGCGGTAGCAATCAGCCCCAGCATTTT
CASSPRGSNQPQHF
>.|TRBV19|TRBD2|TRBJ2-7
TGTGCCAGTAGTATCCCCACGAAAGGGAGGGTTCTCTACGAGCAGTACTTC
CASSIPTKGRVLYEQYF
>.|TRBV2|.|TRBJ2-1
TGTGCCAGCAGTGAACGGCAGAACAATGAGCAGTTCTTC
CASSERQNNEQFF
>.|TRBV3-1/TRBV3-2|TRBD1|TRBJ2-3
TGTGCCAGCAGACACAGGGGCCTAGATACGCAGTATTTT
CASRHRGLDTQYF
>.|TRBV6-2/TRBV6-3|TRBD1|TRBJ1-4
TGTGCCAGCAGTCCGTGGACAGGGGCAAGGGAAAAACTGTTTTTT
CASSPWTGAREKLFF
>.|TRBV5-4|.|TRBJ2-5
TGTGCCAGCAGCTTGGCCGGGACATCACAAGAGACCCAGTACTTC
CASSLAGTSQETQYF
>.|TRBV30|.|TRBJ1-1
TGTGCCTGGAGTACAGGTACGAACACTGAAGCTTTCTTT
CAWSTGTNTEAFF
>.|TRBV5-1|.|TRBJ2-3
TGCGCCAGCAGCGCGCCGAGCATGAAGGCAGATACGCAGTATTTT
CASSAPSMKADTQYF
>.|TRBV7-3|.|TRBJ1-6
TGTGCCAGCAGCTTAAGGGGGAATTCACCCCTCCACTTT
CASSLRGNSPLHF
>few|TRBV4-2|.|TRBJ1-1
TGTGCCAGCAGGGGCGGCGGTTATCGGCCTGAAGCTTTCTTT
CASRGGGYRPEAFF
>.|TRBV19|.|TRBJ2-3
TGTGCCAGTAGTATTTTGCAGGGGGGAGGAGATACGCAGTATTTT
CASSILQGGGDTQYF
>.|TRBV5-1|.|TRBJ1-1
TGCGCCAGCAAAGATATGAACACTGAAGCTTTCTTT
CASKDMNTEAFF
>few|TRBV7-9|TRBD1|TRBJ1-2
TGTGCCAGCAGTAGTGGACAGGGCGGCTATGGCTACACCTTC
CASSSGQGGYGYTF
>.|TRBV9|.|TRBJ2-7
TGTGCCAGCAGCGTAGCAACAAGAACCTACGAGCAGTACTTC
CASSVATRTYEQYF
>.|TRBV19|TRBD1|TRBJ1-6
TGTGCCAGTACCCCGGGACAGGCTAATTCACCCCTCCACTTT
CASTPGQANSPLHF
>.|TRBV12-3/TRBV12-4|.|TRBJ1-6
TGTGCCAGCAGTTTGCATCCGACAGTGGCCCTCCACTTT
CASSLHPTVALHF
>.|TRBV9|TRBD2|TRBJ2-3
TGTGCCAGCAGCGTAATCGGTAGCGGGAGGGCCGCGGATACGCAGTATTTT
CASSVIGSGRAADTQYF
>.|TRBV13|.|TRBJ1-5
TGTGCCAGCAGCGCAGGCGGTGGAGGGCAGCCCCAGCATTTT
CASSAGGGGQPQHF
>.|TRBV5-1|TRBD2|TRBJ2-3
TGCGCCAGCAGCTTGGCCATGGCAGCGGGGGCGGCCGATACGCAGTATTTT
CASSLAMAAGAADTQYF
>.|TRBV11-2|.|TRBJ2-5
TGTGCCAGCAGCGAAAACTCCCCCTTCAGGGGAACTATGGAGACCCAGTACTTC
CASSENSPFRGTMETQYF
>.|TRBV5-4|.|TRBJ2-1
TGTGCCAGCAGCTTGTCGGCCCAGGCTACCTACAATGAGCAGTTCTTC
CASSLSAQATYNEQFF
>.|TRBV11-3|TRBD1|TRBJ1-6
TGTGCCAGCACCGAGGGACAGGTTGGCCCCCTCCACTTT
CASTEGQVGPLHF
>once|TRBV19|TRBD1|TRBJ1-2
TGTGCCAGTAGCGACAGGGACTATGGCTACACCTTC
CASSDRDYGYTF
>.|TRBV9|.|TRBJ1-1
TGTGCCAGCAAGACCCCCCAGGGGTGGACTGAAGCTTTCTTT
CASKTPQGWTEAFF
>.|TRBV7-8|.|TRBJ1-1
TGTGCCAGCAGCTGGGCTCGGAACACTGAAGCTTTCTTT
CASSWARNTEAFF
>.|TRBV7-2|.|TRBJ1-6
TGTGCCAGCAGCTTAGCGGTAGAGGGTCAATTCCACTTT
CASSLAVEGQFHF
>once|TRBV29-1|.|TRBJ2-3
TGCAGCGGTGGGGCCGAGTTGGGAGCGGGCACAGATACGCAGTATTTT
CSGGAELGAGTDTQYF
>.|TRBV4-1|.|TRBJ1-2
TGCGCCAGCAGCCATAATGAATTTGGGGAGAACTATGGCTACACCTTC
CASSHNEFGENYGYTF
>.|TRBV11-3|.|TRBJ1-4
TGTGCCAGCAGCTTAGTTGTCACCTCAACTAATGAAAAACTGTTTTTT
CASSLVVTSTNEKLFF
>.|TRBV7-3|.|TRBJ2-1
TGTGCCAGCAGCCCCGGCTCCTACAATGAGCAGTTCTTC
CASSPGSYNEQFF
>.|TRBV19|.|TRBJ1-3
TGTGCCAGTAGTATACTACGGATTGCTGGAAACACCATATATTTT
CASSILRIAGNTIYF
>.|TRBV7-9|.|TRBJ2-5
TGTGCCAGCAGCTTACTAAAAGGAGGGCTATGGGGGAAGACCCAGTACTTC
CASSLLKGGLWGKTQYF
>.|TRBV19|.|TRBJ2-5
TGTGCCAGTAGTACTGGGGCCCGAGATTCCCAGTACTTC
CASSTGARDSQYF
>once|TRBV12-3/TRBV12-4|.|TRBJ1-1
TGTGCCAGCAGTTACGGTGGGGGGGCTTTCTTT
CASSYGGGAFF
>.|TRBV3-1/TRBV3-2|.|TRBJ1-1
TGTGCCAGCAGCCTCGGATTTAACACTGAAGCTTTCTTT
CASSLGFNTEAFF
>.|TRBV5-5|.|TRBJ2-3
TGTGCCAGCAGCCCCAGGGTAACAGATACGCAGTATTTT
CASSPRVTDTQYF
>.|TRBV7-9|.|TRBJ1-2
TGTGCCAGCAGCTTGAGCCAGAACTATGGCTACACCTTC
CASSLSQNYGYTF
>.|TRBV2|.|TRBJ1-2
TGTGCCAGCAGGGCGGGGACGGGCGTAAACTATGGCTACACCTTC
CASRAGTGVNYGYTF
>once|TRBV5-4|.|TRBJ1-1
TGTGCCAGCAGCTCCGCCGGGGGGAACACTGAAGCTTTCTTT
CASSSAGGNTEAFF
>.|TRBV27|TRBD2|TRBJ2-6
TGTGCCAGCACGGGACTAGCCGTTGTGGGGAAATCTGGGGCCAACGTCCTGACTTTC
CASTGLAVVGKSGANVLTF
>.|TRBV3-1/TRBV3-2|.|TRBJ2-7
TGTGCCAGCAGCCTAGTGCGCGGCAGGGTGATCTACGAGCAGTACTTC
CASSLVRGRVIYEQYF
>.|TRBV6-1|.|TRBJ1-2
TGTGCCAGCAGTGTATCCCAGGGTGCCCAGGGCTATGGCTACACCTTC
CASSVSQGAQGYGYTF
>.|TRBV30|.|TRBJ1-3
TGTGCCTGGAGTGGGACAAGGATAAGAAACACCATATATTTT
CAWSGTRIRNTIYF
>.|TRBV5-1|.|TRBJ1-6
TGCGCCAGCAGCTTTACAGGGTACGGCTCACCCCTCCACTTT
CASSFTGYGSPLHF